This TCR beta chain is from a study of T cell responses to AZD1222 COVID-19 vaccine. Germline V gene lookup returns CDR1 KGHSH and CDR2 LQKENI. Between the trimmed V and J ends, which lost 6 bases and 1 base, there was a span of 9 bases. This CDR3 has 13 residues. Assay: immunoSEQ multiplex PCR; the TCRdb copy retains only in-frame clones and omits some. The repertoire includes 100,000 to 150,000 clones, around 94% of them detected once, and around 7% sits in the top ten. The chain has TRBV18 and TRBJ1-1; D call uncertain. The clonotype originates from an adult in good health. The specimen was peripheral blood, collected on day 0 of AZD1222 vaccination. CDR3 sequence (DNA): TGTGCCAGCTCCTTGGGATGGAACACTGAAGCTTTCTTT. The encoded protein is CASSLGWNTEAFF.